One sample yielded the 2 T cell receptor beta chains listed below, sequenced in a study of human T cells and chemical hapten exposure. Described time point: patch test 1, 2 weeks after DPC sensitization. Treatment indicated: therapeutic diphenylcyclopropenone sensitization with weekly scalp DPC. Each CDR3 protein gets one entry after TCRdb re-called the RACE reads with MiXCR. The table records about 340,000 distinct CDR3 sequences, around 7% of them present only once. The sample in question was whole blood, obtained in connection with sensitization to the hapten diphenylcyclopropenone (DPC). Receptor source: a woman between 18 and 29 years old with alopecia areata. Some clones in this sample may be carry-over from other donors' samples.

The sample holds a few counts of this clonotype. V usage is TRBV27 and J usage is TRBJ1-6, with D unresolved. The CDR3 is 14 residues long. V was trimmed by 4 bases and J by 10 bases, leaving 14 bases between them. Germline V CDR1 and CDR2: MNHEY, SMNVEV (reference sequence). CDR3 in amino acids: CASSSKGFRSPLHF. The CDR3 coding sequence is TGTGCCAGCAGTTCTAAAGGGTTCCGCTCACCCCTCCACTTT.

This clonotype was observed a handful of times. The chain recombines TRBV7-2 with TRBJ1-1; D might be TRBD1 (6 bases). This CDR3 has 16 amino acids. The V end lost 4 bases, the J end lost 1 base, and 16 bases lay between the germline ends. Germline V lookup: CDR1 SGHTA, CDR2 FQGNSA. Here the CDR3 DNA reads TGTGCCAGCAGCTCCTATCCGGACAGAAGGAACACTGAAGCTTTCTTT. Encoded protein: CASSSYPDRRNTEAFF. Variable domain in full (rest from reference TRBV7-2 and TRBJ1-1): GAGVSQSPSNKVTEKGKDVELRCDPISGHTALYWYRQSLGQGLEFLIYFQGNSAPDKSGLPSDRFSAERTGGSVSTLTIQRTQQEDSAVYLCASSSYPDRRNTEAFFGQGTRLTVV.